This entry describes one TCR beta chain. The antigen is unknown. From the 5' RACE reads, TCRdb called clonotypes with MiXCR, one entry per CDR3 protein. The data contain 430,000 or so distinct CDR3 sequences, nearly 25% of them singletons. This entry comes from a study of T-cell memory formation after mild COVID-19. The CDR3 sequence is 15 residues long. V lost 4 bases to trimming and J lost 0 bases, with 9 bases between them. CDR1 is KGHDR and CDR2 is SFDVKD in the germline V gene. Points from the study as a whole: CD8+ contracting clones occupied EMRA, while CD4+ ones occupied mainly CM and EM.

This sequence was found in an adult woman who had mild COVID-19 (a few samples of this study predate the infection). Cell type and time point are not known. The J gene is TRBJ2-1, the V gene TRBV24-1; D is unclear. Sequencing input: PBMCs or a T cell subset sorted from them (not recorded which). The CDR3 protein is CATSEGRRSYNEQFF. As DNA, the CDR3 is TGTGCCACCAGTGAGGGCCGGCGCTCCTACAATGAGCAGTTCTTC.